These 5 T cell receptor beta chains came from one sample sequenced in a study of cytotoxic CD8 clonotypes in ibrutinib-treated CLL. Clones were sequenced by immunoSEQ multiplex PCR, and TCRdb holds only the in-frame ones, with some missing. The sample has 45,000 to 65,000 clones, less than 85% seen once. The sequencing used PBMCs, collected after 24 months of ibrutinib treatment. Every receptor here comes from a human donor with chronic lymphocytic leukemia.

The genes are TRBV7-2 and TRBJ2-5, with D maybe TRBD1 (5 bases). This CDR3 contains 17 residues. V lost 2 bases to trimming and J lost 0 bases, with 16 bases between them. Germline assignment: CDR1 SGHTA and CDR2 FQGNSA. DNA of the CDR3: TGTGCCAGCAGCTTAAAAAAGAACAGGCCGTACCAAGAGACCCAGTACTTC. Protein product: CASSLKKNRPYQETQYF.

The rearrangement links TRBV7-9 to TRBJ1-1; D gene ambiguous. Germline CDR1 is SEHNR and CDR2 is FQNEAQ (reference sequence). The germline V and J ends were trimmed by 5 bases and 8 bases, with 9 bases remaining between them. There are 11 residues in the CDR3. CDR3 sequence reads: CASSPDAEAFF. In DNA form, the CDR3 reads TGTGCCAGCAGCCCTGACGCCGAAGCTTTCTTT.

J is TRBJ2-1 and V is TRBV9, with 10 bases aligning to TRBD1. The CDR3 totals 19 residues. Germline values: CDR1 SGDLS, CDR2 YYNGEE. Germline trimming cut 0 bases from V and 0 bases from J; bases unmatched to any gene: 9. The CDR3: CASSVETGGSWGSYNEQFF. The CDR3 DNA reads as TGTGCCAGCAGCGTAGAGACAGGGGGCAGCTGGGGCTCCTACAATGAGCAGTTCTTC.

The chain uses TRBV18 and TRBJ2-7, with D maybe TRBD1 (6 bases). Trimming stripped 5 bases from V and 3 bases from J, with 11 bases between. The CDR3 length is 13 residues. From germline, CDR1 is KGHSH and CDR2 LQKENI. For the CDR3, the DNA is TGTGCCAGCTCATCACGGGACATCTACGAGCAGTACTTC. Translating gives CASSSRDIYEQYF.

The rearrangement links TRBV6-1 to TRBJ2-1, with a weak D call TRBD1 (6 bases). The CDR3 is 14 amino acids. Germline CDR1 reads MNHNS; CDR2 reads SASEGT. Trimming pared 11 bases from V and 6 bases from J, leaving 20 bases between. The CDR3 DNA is TGTGCCGCATACAGGGAAAGCAAACCCAATGAGCAGTTCTTC. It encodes CAAYRESKPNEQFF.